The rows below give T cell receptor beta chains drawn from one sample of a study of T cells in localized non-small cell lung cancer. TCRdb's copy holds only in-frame clones and misses some; the assay was immunoSEQ multiplex PCR. The sample carries tens of thousands of clones, approximately 91% recorded once. This specimen consisted of peripheral blood, obtained before any cancer treatment. These receptors were collected from a female donor older than 55 with stage I squamous cell lung carcinoma. The CDR3 runs from the conserved cysteine through the conserved F or W. Each record gives: J gene, clone size, D gene, V gene, CDR3 DNA, CDR3 protein. A D gene is named only where the DNA matches it firmly. Size values are once, few and many counts, or a class for expanded clones, and some rows have none.

J: TRBJ1-5; size: NA; D: NA; V: TRBV5-4; DNA: TGTGCCAGCAGCTGGCTTGAGCCCCAGCATTTT; CDR3: CASSWLEPQHF
J: TRBJ2-2; size: NA; D: NA; V: TRBV7-9; DNA: TGTGCCAGCAGCTACGGGACCGGGGAGCTGTTTTTT; CDR3: CASSYGTGELFF
J: TRBJ1-5; size: NA; D: TRBD1; V: TRBV15; DNA: TGTGCCACCAGCAGGCACAGGGGTGGCAATCAGCCCCAGCATTTT; CDR3: CATSRHRGGNQPQHF
J: TRBJ2-5; size: few; D: TRBD2; V: TRBV6-5; DNA: TGTGCCAGCAGGAGCGGGAGAGAGACCCAGTACTTC; CDR3: CASRSGRETQYF
J: TRBJ1-4; size: NA; D: TRBD1; V: TRBV4-1; DNA: TGCGCCAGCAGCGAGACAGGGGCGGGAGGTGAAAAACTGTTTTTT; CDR3: CASSETGAGGEKLFF
J: TRBJ2-1; size: NA; D: TRBD2; V: TRBV6-1; DNA: TGTGCCAGCAGTGGAGGACTAGCGGGAGGGCCTCTGAATGAGCAGTTCTTC; CDR3: CASSGGLAGGPLNEQFF
J: TRBJ1-2; size: NA; D: NA; V: TRBV11-1; DNA: TGTGCCAGCAGCTTAGGATCTCACCTTCCCGGTGGCTACACCTTC; CDR3: CASSLGSHLPGGYTF
J: TRBJ2-1; size: NA; D: TRBD1; V: TRBV6-4; DNA: TGTGCCAGCACGGCCCGGGACAGGGACGGCAATGAGCAGTTCTTC; CDR3: CASTARDRDGNEQFF
J: TRBJ2-1; size: NA; D: TRBD2; V: TRBV7-3; DNA: TGTGCCAGCAGCTTAACGCCAGGGGCGGGAGGCAGAAGTGAGCAGTTCTTC; CDR3: CASSLTPGAGGRSEQFF
J: TRBJ1-4; size: NA; D: NA; V: TRBV2; DNA: TGTGCCAGCAGTCGGAGGGGGGGAACATTACGTGAAAAACTGTTTTTT; CDR3: CASSRRGGTLREKLFF
J: TRBJ1-2; size: NA; D: NA; V: TRBV10-3; DNA: TGTGCCATCAGGGACAGTGGGGGTAATGGCTACACCTTC; CDR3: CAIRDSGGNGYTF
J: TRBJ2-7; size: NA; D: TRBD1; V: TRBV6-6; DNA: TGTGCCAGCACCCCAAGAAGGGACAGCTACGAGCAGTACTTC; CDR3: CASTPRRDSYEQYF
J: TRBJ2-3; size: NA; D: NA; V: TRBV5-1; DNA: TGCGCCAGCAGCCCTACCTCCCCGACTAGGTACACAGATACGCAGTATTTT; CDR3: CASSPTSPTRYTDTQYF
J: TRBJ2-7; size: few; D: TRBD1; V: TRBV19; DNA: TGTGCCAGTAGTATCCGGGACAGGGTGAACTACGAGCAGTACTTC; CDR3: CASSIRDRVNYEQYF
J: TRBJ1-5; size: NA; D: NA; V: TRBV2; DNA: TGTGCCAGCAGTTCCGCACAGACCCGGGGGCCCCAGCATTTT; CDR3: CASSSAQTRGPQHF
J: TRBJ2-7; size: NA; D: NA; V: TRBV5-4; DNA: TGTGCCAGCAGCTTGGAGGAGGGGGGGACGGAGTACTTC; CDR3: CASSLEEGGTEYF
J: TRBJ1-1; size: NA; D: NA; V: TRBV7-3; DNA: TGTGCCAGCAGCTTAGTGAACACTGAAGCTTTCTTT; CDR3: CASSLVNTEAFF
J: TRBJ1-3; size: NA; D: TRBD1; V: TRBV4-2; DNA: TGTGCCAGCAGCCATTTCACAGGGGGCAGAAACACCATATATTTT; CDR3: CASSHFTGGRNTIYF
J: TRBJ2-3; size: NA; D: NA; V: TRBV6-5; DNA: TGTGCCAGCAGCAGGGACAGCACAGATACGCAGTATTTT; CDR3: CASSRDSTDTQYF
J: TRBJ1-1; size: NA; D: NA; V: TRBV4-3; DNA: TGCGCCAGCAGCCCCAGTTTGGGCTTGGATACTGAAGCTTTCTTT; CDR3: CASSPSLGLDTEAFF
J: TRBJ2-5; size: NA; D: TRBD1; V: TRBV6-5; DNA: TGTGCCAGCAGCATTGGGGACAGGATGAAGACCCAGTACTTC; CDR3: CASSIGDRMKTQYF
J: TRBJ2-5; size: NA; D: TRBD1; V: TRBV5-4; DNA: TGTGCCAGCAGCTTGCCAACAGGGGGTCAAGAGACCCAGTACTTC; CDR3: CASSLPTGGQETQYF
J: TRBJ1-2; size: NA; D: NA; V: TRBV28; DNA: TGTGCCAGCGGACTAGTTAACTATGGCTACACCTTC; CDR3: CASGLVNYGYTF
J: TRBJ1-2; size: NA; D: NA; V: TRBV6-5; DNA: TGTGCCAGCAGTTTCATCACCTTCGATGGCTACACCTTC; CDR3: CASSFITFDGYTF
J: TRBJ2-1; size: NA; D: TRBD2; V: TRBV5-1; DNA: TGCGCCAGCAGCTTGGACGGGAGGGTTGGGAATGAGCAGTTCTTC; CDR3: CASSLDGRVGNEQFF
J: TRBJ2-7; size: NA; D: NA; V: TRBV5-1; DNA: TGCGCCAGCAGCTTTTCCGGGACTGGCCCCTTCGAGCAGTACTTC; CDR3: CASSFSGTGPFEQYF
J: TRBJ2-3; size: NA; D: TRBD1; V: TRBV9; DNA: TGTGCCAGCAGCGCTAGAGGACAGGGAGGTCAGCGATACACAGATACGCAGTATTTT; CDR3: CASSARGQGGQRYTDTQYF
J: TRBJ2-4; size: NA; D: NA; V: TRBV7-2; DNA: TGTGCCAGCACCCCGGGGGGCCCAACCAAAAACATTCAGTACTTC; CDR3: CASTPGGPTKNIQYF
J: TRBJ1-2; size: NA; D: NA; V: TRBV19; DNA: TGTGCCAGTACTTCCACCCCCGGGGCAGCAAGTGGCTACACCTTC; CDR3: CASTSTPGAASGYTF
J: TRBJ1-3; size: NA; D: NA; V: TRBV5-4; DNA: TGTGCCAGCAGCTTGGAAGGTTTAGACACCATATATTTT; CDR3: CASSLEGLDTIYF